These 20 T cell receptor beta chains originate from one sample sequenced in a study of shared clonotypes between healthy human individuals. This table comes from immunoSEQ multiplex PCR, and its TCRdb copy is limited to in-frame clones, with some not included. The data contain nearly 500,000 clones, roughly four fifths of them singletons. The source material was PBMCs. These receptors were taken from a woman aged 40 to 50 in good health. Some clones in this sample may be carry-over from other donors' samples.

Concerning this clone itself: This sample also contains other DNA sequences that code for the same CDR3. V and J are TRBV29-1 and TRBJ2-2, with D unclear. The CDR3 sequence is 11 residues long. From germline, CDR1 is SQVTM and CDR2 ANQGSEA. V was trimmed by 5 bases and J by 2 bases, leaving 3 bases between them. This CDR3 reads CSVKNTGELFF. The CDR3 nucleotides are TGCAGCGTTAAAAACACCGGGGAGCTGTTTTTT.

In the case of this clone: A read error is possible here, since a much larger clone lies one base away. The rearrangement uses TRBV2 and TRBJ2-7, with TRBD1 as a possible D gene (6 bases). The CDR3 contains 13 residues. Germline V gene lookup returns CDR1 SNHLY and CDR2 FYNNEI. The CDR3 DNA is TGTACCAGCAGACCGGACAGCTCCTACGAGCAGTACTTC. Translation gives CTSRPDSSYEQYF.

The gene calls are TRBV10-3 and TRBJ2-1; D is tentatively TRBD1 or TRBD2 (5 bases each). Trimming cost V 4 bases and J 5 bases, with 15 bases left between them. In germline, CDR1 is ENHRY, CDR2 SYGVKD. The CDR3 has 15 residues. The CDR3 loop is CAISGPGTINNEQFF. In nucleotides, the CDR3 is TGTGCCATCAGTGGGCCCGGGACCATAAACAATGAGCAGTTCTTC.

Notes on this clone: Other DNA sequences in the same sample also yield this CDR3. The chain recombines TRBV20-1 with TRBJ1-2; D is ambiguous. The CDR3 is 10 amino acids. Per the germline V gene, CDR1 is DFQATT and CDR2 is SNEGSKA (reference sequence). The ends were cut back, 6 bases at V and 3 bases at J, with 5 bases in the middle. CDR3: CSARDYGYTF. The CDR3 nucleotides are TGCAGTGCAAGGGACTATGGCTACACCTTC.

The chain couples TRBV9 to TRBJ2-2; D might be TRBD1 (6 bases). Per the germline V gene, CDR1 is SGDLS and CDR2 is YYNGEE. The CDR3 runs 14 residues. Trimming left V 3 bases short and J 0 bases short, with 6 bases between. CDR3 sequence (DNA): TGTGCCAGCAGCGGACAGGCGAACACCGGGGAGCTGTTTTTT. Its protein product is CASSGQANTGELFF.

The gene calls are TRBV7-8 and TRBJ2-7; TRBD1 is a possible D gene (5 bases). V shed 5 bases and J shed 2 bases, with 13 bases lying between them. Germline CDR1 is SGHVS and CDR2 is FQNEAQ. This CDR3 has 14 residues. CDR3 in DNA: TGTGCCAGCAGCCTGACAGTTTCAACCTACGAGCAGTACTTC. Its protein product is CASSLTVSTYEQYF.

The V and J genes are TRBV29-1 and TRBJ2-7; TRBD1 might be the D (7 bases). Germline CDR1 and CDR2: SQVTM and ANQGSEA. V shed 6 bases and J shed 7 bases, with 13 bases lying between them. The CDR3 is 11 residues long. In DNA form, the CDR3 reads TGCAGCGTGGGCAGGGGGAGGGAGCAGTACTTC. Its translation is CSVGRGREQYF.

This clone was counted once. V usage is TRBV25-1 and J usage is TRBJ1-5; D is undetermined. This CDR3 has 14 residues. CDR1 and CDR2 from the germline V gene are MGHDK and SYGVNS. V was pared by 3 bases and J by 3 bases, with 9 bases between. CDR3: CASSDLDSNQPQHF. The CDR3 nucleotides read TGTGCCAGCAGTGATCTAGACTCCAATCAGCCCCAGCATTTT. Using reference TRBV25-1 and TRBJ1-5 for the parts outside the CDR3, the full variable domain is EADIYQTPRYLVIGTGKKITLECSQTMGHDKMYWYQQDPGMELHLIHYSYGVNSTEKGDLSSESTVSRIRTEHFPLTLESARPSHTSQYLCASSDLDSNQPQHFGDGTRLSIL.

This rearrangement joins TRBV7-2 to TRBJ2-3; D is possibly TRBD2 (6 bases). Germline CDR1 SGHTA, CDR2 FQGNSA. The CDR3 length is 16 residues. V was clipped by 5 bases and J by 0 bases, with 15 bases between them. CDR3 sequence (DNA): TGTGCCAGCAGCCGTGGCTCCGGGGGTAGCACAGATACGCAGTATTTT. It is translated as CASSRGSGGSTDTQYF. The whole variable domain, filled in from reference TRBV7-2 and TRBJ2-3, reads GAGVSQSPSNKVTEKGKDVELRCDPISGHTALYWYRQSLGQGLEFLIYFQGNSAPDKSGLPSDRFSAERTGGSVSTLTIQRTQQEDSAVYLCASSRGSGGSTDTQYFGPGTRLTVL.

This chain joins TRBV9 and TRBJ1-5; weak D call: TRBD1 (5 bases). Germline CDR1 SGDLS, CDR2 YYNGEE. Trimming stripped 2 bases from V and 7 bases from J, with 16 bases between. This CDR3 contains 15 residues. The CDR3 loop is CASSVHPGGEQPQHF. In nucleotides, the CDR3 is TGTGCCAGCAGCGTCCATCCGGGGGGGGAGCAGCCCCAGCATTTT.

This sequence joins TRBV10-1 and TRBJ2-3; D remains unclear. CDR3 size: 13 residues. V lost 2 bases, J lost 2 bases, and 5 bases lay in between. Per the germline V gene, CDR1 is WNHNN and CDR2 is SYGVQD (reference sequence). This chain's CDR3 is CASSEAATDTQYF. The CDR3 DNA reads TGCGCCAGCAGTGAGGCGGCCACAGATACGCAGTATTTT.

The chain combines TRBV10-3 with TRBJ2-1; D remains ambiguous. Germline CDR1 and CDR2: ENHRY and SYGVKD. V was cut by 3 bases and J by 5 bases, with 8 bases left in between. This CDR3 has 13 amino acids. CDR3 sequence reads: CAISDRTDNEQFF. Here the CDR3 DNA reads TGTGCCATCAGTGACCGGACGGACAATGAGCAGTTCTTC.

V and J are TRBV12-2 and TRBJ1-2; the table's D call TRBD1 went unverified against the DNA. TRBV12-2 is marked as a pseudogene. This CDR3 region has 15 residues. CDR3 bases: TGTGCAAGTCGCTTAGGGGGGCAGGGCCCCTATGGCTACACCTTC. Protein sequence: CASRLGGQGPYGYTF.

The rearrangement uses TRBV5-6 and TRBJ2-1; D is unresolved. The CDR3 loop spans 15 amino acids. Looked up from germline, CDR1 is SGHDT and CDR2 is YYEEEE. V was trimmed by 0 bases and J by 6 bases, leaving 13 bases between them. For the CDR3, the DNA is TGTGCCAGCAGCTTGGGAGGTGCCCCTCCCAATGAGCAGTTCTTC. Translating it yields CASSLGGAPPNEQFF.

This clone was observed many times. Other DNA sequences in this specimen translate into the identical CDR3. The chain links TRBV29-1 to TRBJ1-1; 8 bases map to TRBD1. J lost 0 bases, V lost 7 bases, and 4 bases had no gene match. Germline loops: CDR1 SQVTM, CDR2 ANQGSEA. CDR3 length equals 13 residues. The CDR3 region is CSAGQGMNTEAFF. The CDR3 DNA sequence: TGCAGCGCAGGACAGGGAATGAACACTGAAGCTTTCTTT. Full variable domain (rest looked up from reference TRBV29-1 and TRBJ1-1): SAVISQKPSRDICQRGTSLTIQCQVDSQVTMMFWYRQQPGQSLTLIATANQGSEATYESGFVIDKFPISRPNLTFSTLTVSNMSPEDSSIYLCSAGQGMNTEAFFGQGTRLTVV.

The chain carries TRBV10-3 and TRBJ1-4; the match to TRBD1 covers 8 bases. The CDR3 is 13 amino acids. The germline V gene has CDR1 ENHRY and CDR2 SYGVKD. J gave up 8 bases and V 5 bases, and 4 bases lay outside the gene matches. The CDR3 DNA sequence: TGTGCCATCAGTCAGACAGGGGAGGAAAAACTGTTTTTT. This gives the protein CAISQTGEEKLFF.

The DNA for the CDR3 is TGTGCCAGTAGTATAGCCCATAAGGGACTAGAGAACACCGGGGAGCTGTTTTTT. It specifies CASSIAHKGLENTGELFF. This sequence joins TRBV19 and TRBJ2-2; 8 nucleotides match TRBD2. This CDR3 contains 18 residues. J lost 1 base, V lost 1 base, and 8 bases had no gene match. CDR1 LNHDA and CDR2 SQIVND come from the germline V gene (reference sequence). Based on the CDR3 plus reference TRBV19 and TRBJ2-2, the full variable domain is DGGITQSPKYLFRKEGQNVTLSCEQNLNHDAMYWYRQDPGQGLRLIYYSQIVNDFQKGDIAEGYSVSREKKESFPLTVTSAQKNPTAFYLCASSIAHKGLENTGELFFGEGSRLTVL.

The J gene is TRBJ2-4, the V gene TRBV5-1; 14 nucleotides agree with TRBD2. J was trimmed by 6 bases and V by 1 base; bases with no gene match: 15. Germline V gives CDR1 SGHRS, CDR2 YFSETQ. The CDR3 is 20 amino acids. DNA of the CDR3: TGCGCCAGCAGCTTGACCGGGACTAGCGGGAGTTCGGCCGCCTCAAACATTCAGTACTTC. It specifies CASSLTGTSGSSAASNIQYF.

This clone is a singleton in its sample. CDR3 in DNA: TGTGCCAGCATACGACCCAACTACGAGCAGTACTTC. This sequence encodes CASIRPNYEQYF. The gene calls are TRBV11-2 and TRBJ2-5; no firm D call. The J call may be incorrect, as the DNA end agrees better with TRBJ2-7. This CDR3 region has 12 residues. Germline values: CDR1 SGHAT, CDR2 FQNNGV.

This sequence joins TRBV6-4 and TRBJ1-5; possible D gene TRBD1, 6 bases. Trimming cost V 4 bases and J 3 bases, with 7 bases left between them. CDR1 is MRHNA, CDR2 SNTAGT, per germline. The CDR3 is 13 amino acids. CDR3 sequence (DNA): TGTGCCAGCAGTGGGGACATCAATCAGCCCCAGCATTTT. It yields the protein CASSGDINQPQHF.